This T cell receptor beta chain was profiled in a study of post-analysis software for immune sequencing data. Across the study: Patients had relapsing-remitting, secondary progressive or progressive-relapsing multiple sclerosis; some lacked subtype. Overall study findings and caveats: In patients, about five TRBV segments were more frequent than in controls, with TRBV5-6, TRBV5-1 and TRBV20-1 among them.

Unique molecular identifiers were built into the TCR beta cDNA libraries. From the PCR reads, TCRdb called clonotypes with MiXCR, one entry per CDR3 protein. The sample holds hundreds of thousands of distinct CDR3 sequences, about 57% seen once. This clonotype has ten or more counts. As yet, its antigen is unknown. The CDR3 consists of 15 residues. The germline CDR1 and CDR2 sequences are SGHRS and YFSETQ. V was clipped by 0 bases and J by 1 base; unmatched bases: 0. The receptor was isolated from a girl between 10 and 17 years old with multiple sclerosis. The sample comprised blood. The chain uses TRBV5-1 and TRBJ2-5; TRBD2 matches 10 bases. The CDR3 sequence is CASSLGLAGQETQYF. CDR3 coding DNA: TGCGCCAGCAGCTTGGGACTAGCGGGCCAAGAGACCCAGTACTTC. Complete variable domain (other parts from reference TRBV5-1 and TRBJ2-5): KAGVTQTPRYLIKTRGQQVTLSCSPISGHRSVSWYQQTPGQGLQFLFEYFSETQRNKGNFPGRFSGRQFSNSRSEMNVSTLELGDSALYLCASSLGLAGQETQYFGPGTRLLVL.